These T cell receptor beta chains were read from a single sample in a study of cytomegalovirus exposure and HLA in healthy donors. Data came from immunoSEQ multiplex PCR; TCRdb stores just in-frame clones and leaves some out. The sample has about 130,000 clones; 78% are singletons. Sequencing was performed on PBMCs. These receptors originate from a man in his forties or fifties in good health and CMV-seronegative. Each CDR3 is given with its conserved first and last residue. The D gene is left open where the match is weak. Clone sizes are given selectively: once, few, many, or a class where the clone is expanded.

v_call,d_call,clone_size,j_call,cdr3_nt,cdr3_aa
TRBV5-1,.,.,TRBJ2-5,TGCGCCAGCAGCTGGACATTGGAAGAGACCCAGTACTTC,CASSWTLEETQYF
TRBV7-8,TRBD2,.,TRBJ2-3,TGTGCCAGCAGCTTAATAGCGGGGGACTCAACAGATACGCAGTATTTT,CASSLIAGDSTDTQYF
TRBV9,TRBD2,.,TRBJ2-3,TGTGCCAGCAGCGTCGGAGGTGGGGGGGTTGGGCCAGATACGCAGTATTTT,CASSVGGGGVGPDTQYF
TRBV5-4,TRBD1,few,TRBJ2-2,TGTGCCAGCAGCTTTGTACAGGGGACCGGGGAGCTGTTTTTT,CASSFVQGTGELFF
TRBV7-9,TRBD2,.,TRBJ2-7,TGTGCCAGCAGCCGGGCGGGAGGGGACGAGCAGTACTTC,CASSRAGGDEQYF
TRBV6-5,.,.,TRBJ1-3,TGTGCCAGCAGTTACTCCCAGGGTGGGAACACCATATATTTT,CASSYSQGGNTIYF
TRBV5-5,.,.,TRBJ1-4,TGTGCCAGCAGCTTGATAGCAGCAACTAATGAAAAACTGTTTTTT,CASSLIAATNEKLFF
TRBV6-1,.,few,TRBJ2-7,TGTGCCAGCAGTGAATGGGCAGGCCGGCCCTACGAGCAGTACTTC,CASSEWAGRPYEQYF
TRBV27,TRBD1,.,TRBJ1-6,TGTGCCAGCAGTCGACAGACAGGGACCTATTCACCCCTCCACTTT,CASSRQTGTYSPLHF
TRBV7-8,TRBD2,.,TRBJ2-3,TGTGCCAGCAGCGTCTTGGCGGGGGGGAGAGATACGCAGTATTTT,CASSVLAGGRDTQYF
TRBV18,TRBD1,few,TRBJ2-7,TGTGCCAGCTCACGATCGGGACAGGGATACGAGCAGTACTTC,CASSRSGQGYEQYF
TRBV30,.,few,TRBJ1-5,TGTGCCTGGAGTCCGGCCCCAGGTCAGCCCCAGCATTTT,CAWSPAPGQPQHF
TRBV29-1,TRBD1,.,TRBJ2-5,TGCAGCGTAGGACAGGGTTCCGAGACCCAGTACTTC,CSVGQGSETQYF
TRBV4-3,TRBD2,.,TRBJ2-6,TGCGCCAGCAGCCAAGACCCGGGGAGCGGGGCCAACGGCCTGACTTTC,CASSQDPGSGANGLTF
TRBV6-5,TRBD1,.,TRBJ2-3,TGTGCCAGCAAAACCATAGACAGGGGCACAGATACGCAGTATTTT,CASKTIDRGTDTQYF
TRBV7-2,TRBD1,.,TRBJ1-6,TGTGCCAGCAGCTTCGTGACAGGGATGGGGAGAGGTTCACCCCTCCACTTT,CASSFVTGMGRGSPLHF
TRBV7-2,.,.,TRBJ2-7,TGTGCCAGCAGCTTAAGCCTATGGGGGGACCACGAGCAGTACTTC,CASSLSLWGDHEQYF
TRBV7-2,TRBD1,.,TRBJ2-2,TGTGCCAGCAGCCCAGACTCGGACAGGGGACGGGAGTTGTTTTTT,CASSPDSDRGRELFF
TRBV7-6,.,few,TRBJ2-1,TGTGCCAGCAGCTTAGCAACCACAGCCTACAATGAGCAGTTCTTC,CASSLATTAYNEQFF
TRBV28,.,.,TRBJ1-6,TGTGCCAGCCATCGGCAGGGGCCATCCTATAATTCACCCCTCCACTTT,CASHRQGPSYNSPLHF
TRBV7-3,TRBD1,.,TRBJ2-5,TGTGCCAGCAGCTCGACAGGGTCAGAGACCCAGTACTTC,CASSSTGSETQYF
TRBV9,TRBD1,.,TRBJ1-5,TGTGCCAGCAGTGGACAGGGTGGCCAGCCCCAGCATTTT,CASSGQGGQPQHF
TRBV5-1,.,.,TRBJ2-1,TGCGCCAGCAGCTTTAGACAGAACAATGAGCAGTTCTTC,CASSFRQNNEQFF
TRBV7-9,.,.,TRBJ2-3,TGTGCCAGCAGCGTAATCTTCACAGATACGCAGTATTTT,CASSVIFTDTQYF
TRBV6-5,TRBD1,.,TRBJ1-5,TGTGCCAGCAGTTACGGGACAGGGGGCTTTGAGCCCCAGCATTTT,CASSYGTGGFEPQHF
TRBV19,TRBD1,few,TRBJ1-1,TGTGCCAGTAGTACCGACAGGGGGGGAACTGAAGCTTTCTTT,CASSTDRGGTEAFF
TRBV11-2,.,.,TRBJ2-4,TGTGCCAGCAGGGTCACAGGGTCACAAAACATTCAGTACTTC,CASRVTGSQNIQYF
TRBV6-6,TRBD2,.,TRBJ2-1,TGTGCCAGCAGTTACTCCGGGGGGTATGATGAGCAGTTCTTC,CASSYSGGYDEQFF
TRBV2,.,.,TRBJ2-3,TGTGCCAGCAGTGGAGGAGGTAGTGCGGGGTGGGATACGCAGTATTTT,CASSGGGSAGWDTQYF
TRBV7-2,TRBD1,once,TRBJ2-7,TGTGCCAGCAGCAGGGACAGGCAAGACGAGCAGTACTTC,CASSRDRQDEQYF
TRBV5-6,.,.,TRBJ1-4,TGTGCCAGCAGCGGAACAGGGTCGGCTGAAAAACTGTTTTTT,CASSGTGSAEKLFF
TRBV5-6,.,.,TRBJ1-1,TGTGCCAGCAGCTACGACAGGAGGAACGCTGAAGCTTTCTTT,CASSYDRRNAEAFF
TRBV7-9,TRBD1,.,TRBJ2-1,TGTGCCAGCAGCTTAGGAGGGGACAGGGTAAATGAGCAGTTCTTC,CASSLGGDRVNEQFF
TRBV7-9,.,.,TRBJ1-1,TGTGCCAGCAGCTCACCCCCAGGCCTGGCTTTCTTT,CASSSPPGLAFF
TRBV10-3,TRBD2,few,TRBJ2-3,TGTGCCATCAGATCTAGCGGGGGCCATAGCACAGATACGCAGTATTTT,CAIRSSGGHSTDTQYF
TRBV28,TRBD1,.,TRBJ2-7,TGTGCCACATTACCAGGGGGAATAAACGAGCAGTACTTC,CATLPGGINEQYF
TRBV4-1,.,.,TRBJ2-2,TGCGCCAGCAGCTCTAGCTTCGGGGAGCTGTTTTTT,CASSSSFGELFF
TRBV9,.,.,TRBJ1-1,TGTGCCAGCAGCCGGGAGGACACTGAAGCTTTCTTT,CASSREDTEAFF
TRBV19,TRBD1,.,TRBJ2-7,TGTGCCAGTAGGAGGGACAGGGTAAGCGAGCAGTACTTC,CASRRDRVSEQYF
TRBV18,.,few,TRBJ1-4,TGTGCCAGCTCACCTGGACAGTCAACTAATGAAAAACTGTTTTTT,CASSPGQSTNEKLFF
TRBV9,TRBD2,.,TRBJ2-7,TGTGCCAGCAGCGCTAGCGGGGTGGGATACGAGCAGTACTTC,CASSASGVGYEQYF
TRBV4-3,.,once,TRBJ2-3,TGCGCCAGCAGCCAAGAACCAAGATCAGAAAGACAGAGGAGCACAGATACGCAGTATTTT,CASSQEPRSERQRSTDTQYF
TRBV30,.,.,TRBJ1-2,TGTGCCCGGTGGGGGGTCCCTAACTATGGCTACACCTTC,CARWGVPNYGYTF
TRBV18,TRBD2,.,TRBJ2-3,TGTGCCAGCTTAACGGGACTAGCAAGCACAGATACGCAGTATTTT,CASLTGLASTDTQYF
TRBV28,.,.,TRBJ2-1,TGTGCCAGCAGTTATGGGAGGAGCTCCTACAATGAGCAGTTCTTC,CASSYGRSSYNEQFF
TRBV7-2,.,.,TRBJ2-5,TGTGCCAGCAGCCCACGGGGTAGCGGAGAGACCCAGTACTTC,CASSPRGSGETQYF
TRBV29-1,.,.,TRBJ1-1,TGCAGCGTTGGGGCAGTCTTGAACACTGAAGCTTTCTTT,CSVGAVLNTEAFF
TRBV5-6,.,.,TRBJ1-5,TGTGCCAGCAGCTATGCGGGGGTTGGTCAGCCCCAGCATTTT,CASSYAGVGQPQHF
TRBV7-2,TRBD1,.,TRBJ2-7,TGTGCCAGCAGGGGACAGGGGAGTTACGAGCAGTACTTC,CASRGQGSYEQYF
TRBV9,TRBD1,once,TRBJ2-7,TGTGCCAGCAGCGTAGCTAAAGGGGGCGAAACTGGTCCCTACGAGCAGTACTTC,CASSVAKGGETGPYEQYF
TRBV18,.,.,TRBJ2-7,TGTGCCAGCTCACCACCACAGGGTACCTACGAGCAGTACTTC,CASSPPQGTYEQYF
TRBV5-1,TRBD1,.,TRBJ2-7,TGCGCCAGCAGCCCGGGACAGGGGTCCCCCTACGAGCAGTACTTC,CASSPGQGSPYEQYF
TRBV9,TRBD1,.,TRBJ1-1,TGTGCCAGCAGCGGACCCTCGGGACAGGAGAACACTGAAGCTTTCTTT,CASSGPSGQENTEAFF
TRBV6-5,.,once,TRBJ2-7,TGTGCCAGCAGTTACTCGAGGACAGCCTCCTACGAGCAGTACTTC,CASSYSRTASYEQYF
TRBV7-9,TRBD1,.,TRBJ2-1,TGTGCCAGCAGCTTAGCAGCCGGGACAGGGAAGAGGGTCGATGAGCAGTTCTTC,CASSLAAGTGKRVDEQFF